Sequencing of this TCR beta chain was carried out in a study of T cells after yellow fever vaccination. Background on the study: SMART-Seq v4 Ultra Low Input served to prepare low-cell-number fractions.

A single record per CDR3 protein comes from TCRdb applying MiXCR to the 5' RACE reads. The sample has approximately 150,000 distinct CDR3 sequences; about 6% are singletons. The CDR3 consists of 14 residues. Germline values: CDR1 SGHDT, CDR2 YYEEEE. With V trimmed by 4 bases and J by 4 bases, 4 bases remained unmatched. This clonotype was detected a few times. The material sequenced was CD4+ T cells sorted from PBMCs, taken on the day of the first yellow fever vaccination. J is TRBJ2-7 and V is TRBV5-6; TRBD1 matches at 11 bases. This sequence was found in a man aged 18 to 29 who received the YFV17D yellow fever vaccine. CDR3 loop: CASSKDRGQYEQYV. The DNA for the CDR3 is TGTGCCAGCAGCAAGGACAGGGGGCAATACGAGCAGTACGTC.